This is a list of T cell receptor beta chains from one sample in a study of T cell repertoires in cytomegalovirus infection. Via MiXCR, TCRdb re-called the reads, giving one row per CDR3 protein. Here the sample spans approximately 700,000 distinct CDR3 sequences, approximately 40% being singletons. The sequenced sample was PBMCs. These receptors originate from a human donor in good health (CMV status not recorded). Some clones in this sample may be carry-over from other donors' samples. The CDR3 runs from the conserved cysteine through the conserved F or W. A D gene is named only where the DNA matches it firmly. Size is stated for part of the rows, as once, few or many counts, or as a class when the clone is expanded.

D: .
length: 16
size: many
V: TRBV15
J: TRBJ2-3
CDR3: CATSSPGGPTVDTQYF
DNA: TGTGCCACCAGCAGCCCCGGGGGGCCGACAGTAGATACGCAGTATTTT

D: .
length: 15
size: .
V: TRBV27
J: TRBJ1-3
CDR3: CASSPQGTPGNTIYF
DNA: TGTGCCAGCAGTCCACAGGGAACGCCCGGAAACACCATATATTTT

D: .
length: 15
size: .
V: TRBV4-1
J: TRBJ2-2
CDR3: CSSSQEVRNTGELFF
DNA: TGCTCCAGCAGCCAAGAAGTAAGGAACACCGGGGAGCTGTTTTTT

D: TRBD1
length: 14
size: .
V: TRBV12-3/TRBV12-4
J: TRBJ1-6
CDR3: CASSWTGRNSPLHF
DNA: TGTGCCAGCAGTTGGACAGGGCGGAATTCACCCCTCCACTTT

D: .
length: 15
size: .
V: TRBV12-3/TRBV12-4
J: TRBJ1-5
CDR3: CASSTRGSTNQPQHF
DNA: TGTGCCAGCAGTACCCGGGGGAGTACCAATCAGCCCCAGCATTTT

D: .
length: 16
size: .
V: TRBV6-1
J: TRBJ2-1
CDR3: CASSTGSVSSYNEQFF
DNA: TGTGCCAGCAGTACAGGGAGCGTCAGCTCCTACAATGAGCAGTTCTTC

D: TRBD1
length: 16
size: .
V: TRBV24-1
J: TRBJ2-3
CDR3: CATSDTGTGRTDTQYF
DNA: TGTGCCACCAGTGACACCGGGACAGGGAGGACAGATACGCAGTATTTT

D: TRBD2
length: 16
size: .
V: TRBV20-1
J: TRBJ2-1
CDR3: CSARGPGLAGSNEQFF
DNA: TGCAGTGCTAGAGGCCCGGGACTAGCGGGAAGCAATGAGCAGTTCTTC

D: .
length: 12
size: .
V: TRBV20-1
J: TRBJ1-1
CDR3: CSASAVPTEAFF
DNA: TGCAGTGCTAGCGCAGTCCCAACTGAAGCTTTCTTT

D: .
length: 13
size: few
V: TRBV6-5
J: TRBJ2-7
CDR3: CASSYGGAGEQYF
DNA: TGTGCCAGCAGTTACGGGGGGGCGGGAGAGCAGTACTTC

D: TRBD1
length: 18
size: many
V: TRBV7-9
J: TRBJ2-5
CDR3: CASSLMEGTGIIKETQYF
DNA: TGTGCCAGCAGCTTGATGGAAGGGACAGGGATTATTAAAGAGACCCAGTACTTC

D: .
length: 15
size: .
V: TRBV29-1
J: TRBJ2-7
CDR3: CSIHLVRGGTYEQYF
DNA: TGCAGCATCCACCTCGTGAGGGGGGGCACCTACGAGCAGTACTTC

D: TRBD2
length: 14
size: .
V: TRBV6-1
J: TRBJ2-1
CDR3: CASSEEREWNEQFF
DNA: TGTGCCAGCAGTGAGGAGCGGGAGTGGAATGAGCAGTTCTTC

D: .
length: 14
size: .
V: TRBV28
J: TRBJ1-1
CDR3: CASSLPRLNTEAFF
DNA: TGTGCCAGCAGTTTACCACGCCTGAACACTGAAGCTTTCTTT

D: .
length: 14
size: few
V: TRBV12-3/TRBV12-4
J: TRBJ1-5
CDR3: CASSPHGLNQPQHF
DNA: TGTGCCAGCAGTCCACACGGCCTCAATCAGCCCCAGCATTTT

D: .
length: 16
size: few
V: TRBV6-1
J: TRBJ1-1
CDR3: CASSEYGVLMNTEAFF
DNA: TGTGCCAGCAGTGAATATGGGGTCCTCATGAACACTGAAGCTTTCTTT

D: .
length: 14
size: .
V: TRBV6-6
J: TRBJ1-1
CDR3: CAISYRVTDTEAFF
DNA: TGTGCCATCAGTTACAGGGTCACAGACACTGAAGCTTTCTTT

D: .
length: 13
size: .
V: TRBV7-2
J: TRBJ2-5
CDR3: CASSVFRTETQYF
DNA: TGTGCCAGCAGCGTTTTTAGGACGGAGACCCAGTACTTC

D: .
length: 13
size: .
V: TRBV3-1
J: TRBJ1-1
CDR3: CASSQEEATEAFF
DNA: TGTGCCAGCAGCCAAGAAGAGGCAACTGAAGCTTTCTTT

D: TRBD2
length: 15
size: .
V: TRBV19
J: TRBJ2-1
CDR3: CASTKGLAANNEQFF
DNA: TGTGCCAGTACCAAGGGGCTAGCGGCTAACAATGAGCAGTTCTTC